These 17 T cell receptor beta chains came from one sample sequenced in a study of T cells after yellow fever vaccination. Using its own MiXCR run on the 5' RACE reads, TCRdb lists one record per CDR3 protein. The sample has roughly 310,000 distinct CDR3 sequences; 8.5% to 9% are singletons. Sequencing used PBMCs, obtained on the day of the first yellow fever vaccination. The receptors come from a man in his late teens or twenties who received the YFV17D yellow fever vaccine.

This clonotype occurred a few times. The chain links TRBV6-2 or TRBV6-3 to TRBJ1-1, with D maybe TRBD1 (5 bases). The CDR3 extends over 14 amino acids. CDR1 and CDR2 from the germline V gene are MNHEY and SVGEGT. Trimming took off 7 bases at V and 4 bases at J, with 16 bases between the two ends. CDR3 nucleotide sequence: TGTGCCAGCATCACCCATCCGGGGACCACTGAAGCTTTCTTT. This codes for CASITHPGTTEAFF.

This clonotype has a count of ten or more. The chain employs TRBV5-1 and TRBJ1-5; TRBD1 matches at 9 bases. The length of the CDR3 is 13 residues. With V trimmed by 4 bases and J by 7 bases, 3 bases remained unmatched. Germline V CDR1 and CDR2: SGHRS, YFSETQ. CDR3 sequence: CASSRQGDQPQHF. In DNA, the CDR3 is TGCGCCAGCAGCAGACAGGGGGACCAGCCCCAGCATTTT.

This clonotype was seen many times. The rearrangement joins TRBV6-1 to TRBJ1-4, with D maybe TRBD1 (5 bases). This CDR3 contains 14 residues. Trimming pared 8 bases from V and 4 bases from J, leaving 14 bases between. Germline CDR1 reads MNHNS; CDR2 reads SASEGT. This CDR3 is CASLPDRINEKLFF. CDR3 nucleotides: TGTGCCAGCCTCCCCGACAGAATTAATGAAAAACTGTTTTTT.

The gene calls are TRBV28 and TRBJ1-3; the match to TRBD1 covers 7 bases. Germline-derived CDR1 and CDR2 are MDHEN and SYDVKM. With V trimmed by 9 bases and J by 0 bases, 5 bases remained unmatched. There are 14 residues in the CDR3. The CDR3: CASATGDSGNTIYF. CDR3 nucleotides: TGTGCCAGTGCTACAGGGGACTCTGGAAACACCATATATTTT.

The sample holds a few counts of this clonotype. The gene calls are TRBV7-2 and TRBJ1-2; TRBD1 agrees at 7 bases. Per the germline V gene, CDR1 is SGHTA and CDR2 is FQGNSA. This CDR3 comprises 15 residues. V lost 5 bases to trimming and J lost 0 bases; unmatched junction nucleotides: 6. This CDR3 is CASSPGQTANYGYTF. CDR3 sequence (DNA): TGTGCCAGCAGCCCGGGACAGACAGCTAACTATGGCTACACCTTC.

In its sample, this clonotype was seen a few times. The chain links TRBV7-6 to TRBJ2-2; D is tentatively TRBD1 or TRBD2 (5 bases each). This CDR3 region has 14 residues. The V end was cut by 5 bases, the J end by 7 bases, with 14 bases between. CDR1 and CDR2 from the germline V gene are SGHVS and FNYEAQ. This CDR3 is CASSTGTPLGELFF. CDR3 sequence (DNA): TGTGCCAGCAGCACTGGGACCCCCCTCGGGGAGCTGTTTTTT.

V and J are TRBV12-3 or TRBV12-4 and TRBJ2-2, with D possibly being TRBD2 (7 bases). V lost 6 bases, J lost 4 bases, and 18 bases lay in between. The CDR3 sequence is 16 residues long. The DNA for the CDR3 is TGTGCCAGCAGGTCCCTCCAGGGGAGGGTCACCGGGGAGCTGTTTTTT. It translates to CASRSLQGRVTGELFF.

CDR3 in DNA: TGCAGCGTTGACAGGCAGGGGAGACCCTACGAGCAGTACTTC. It specifies CSVDRQGRPYEQYF. The rearrangement joins TRBV29-1 to TRBJ2-7, with D tentatively TRBD1 (6 bases). From germline, CDR1 is SQVTM and CDR2 ANQGSEA. This CDR3 is built from 14 residues. V lost 3 bases, J lost 2 bases, and 14 bases lay in between.

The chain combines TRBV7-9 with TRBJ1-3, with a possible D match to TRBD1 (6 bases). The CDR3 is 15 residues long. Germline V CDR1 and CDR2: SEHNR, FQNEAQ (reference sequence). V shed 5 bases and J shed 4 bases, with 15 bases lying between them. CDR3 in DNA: TGTGCCAGCAGCGCCCGAGGGGGTCCGGGAAACACCATATATTTT. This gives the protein CASSARGGPGNTIYF.

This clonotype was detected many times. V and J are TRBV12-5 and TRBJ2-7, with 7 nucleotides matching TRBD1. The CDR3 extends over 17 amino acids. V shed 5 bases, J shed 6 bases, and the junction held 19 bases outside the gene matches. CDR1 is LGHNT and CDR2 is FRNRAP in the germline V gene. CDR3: CASGTGTEPQGVSEQYV. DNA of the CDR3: TGTGCTAGTGGTACCGGGACAGAGCCTCAAGGGGTGAGCGAGCAGTACGTC.

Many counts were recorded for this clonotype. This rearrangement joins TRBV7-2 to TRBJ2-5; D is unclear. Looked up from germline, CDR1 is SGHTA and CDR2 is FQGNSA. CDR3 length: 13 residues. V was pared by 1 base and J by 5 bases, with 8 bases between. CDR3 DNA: TGTGCCAGCAGCTTAGACTATAGCGAGACCCAGTACTTC. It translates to CASSLDYSETQYF.

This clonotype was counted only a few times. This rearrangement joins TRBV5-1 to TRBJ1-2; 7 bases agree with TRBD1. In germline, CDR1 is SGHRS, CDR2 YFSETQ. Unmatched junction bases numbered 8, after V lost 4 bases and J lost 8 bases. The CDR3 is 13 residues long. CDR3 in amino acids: CASSIDRAEGYTF. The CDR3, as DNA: TGCGCCAGCAGCATCGACAGGGCCGAAGGCTACACCTTC.

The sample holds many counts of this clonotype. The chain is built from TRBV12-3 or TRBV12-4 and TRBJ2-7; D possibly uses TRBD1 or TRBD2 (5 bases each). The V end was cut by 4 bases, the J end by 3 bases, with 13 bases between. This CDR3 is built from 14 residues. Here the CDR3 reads CASSSGTGFYEQYF. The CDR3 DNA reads TGTGCCAGCAGTTCAGGGACCGGGTTCTACGAGCAGTACTTC.

The CDR3 here is CASSAGANVLTF. For the CDR3, the DNA is TGTGCCAGCAGTGCTGGGGCCAACGTCCTGACTTTC. The rearrangement links TRBV7-9 to TRBJ2-6; D unresolved. Trimming left V 6 bases short and J 2 bases short, with 2 bases between. The germline CDR1 and CDR2 sequences are SEHNR and FQNEAQ (reference sequence). This CDR3 has 12 amino acids.

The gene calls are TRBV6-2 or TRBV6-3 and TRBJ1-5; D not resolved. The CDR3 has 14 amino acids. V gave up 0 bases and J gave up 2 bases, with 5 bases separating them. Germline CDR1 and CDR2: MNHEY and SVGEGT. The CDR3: CASSYSTRNQPQHF. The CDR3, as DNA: TGTGCCAGCAGTTACTCGACACGCAATCAGCCCCAGCATTTT.

Here the CDR3 reads CASSAGRSYEQYV. CDR3 nucleotide sequence: TGTGCCAGCAGTGCGGGCCGCTCCTACGAGCAGTACGTC. V is TRBV7-2 and J is TRBJ2-7; D possibly corresponds to TRBD2 (5 bases). CDR3 size: 13 residues. The germline CDR1 and CDR2 sequences are SGHTA and FQGNSA. The ends were cut back, 6 bases at V and 0 bases at J, with 9 bases in the middle.

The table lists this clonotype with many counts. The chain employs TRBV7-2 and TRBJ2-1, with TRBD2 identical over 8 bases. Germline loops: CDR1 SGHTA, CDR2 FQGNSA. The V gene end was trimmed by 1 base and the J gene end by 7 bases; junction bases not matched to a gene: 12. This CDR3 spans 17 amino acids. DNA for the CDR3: TGTGCCAGCAGCTTAGGCCCTTCACGGGGGGGAATGAATGAGCAGTTCTTC. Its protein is CASSLGPSRGGMNEQFF.